This is a list of T cell receptor beta chains from one sample in a study of neurological immune-mediated disorders. TCRdb itself ran the 5' RACE reads through MiXCR, one entry per CDR3 protein. The data show about 58,000 distinct CDR3 sequences, 3.6% seen once. The sample consisted of PBMCs. Receptor source: a man younger than 45 with multiple sclerosis. Both conserved end residues are part of each CDR3. The D gene is left open where the match is weak. Clone size appears in some rows only: once, few, many, or a class for an expanded clone.

abundance	d_gene	v_gene	j_gene	CDR3aa	CDR3nt
many	TRBD2	TRBV5-6	TRBJ2-3	CASSRTSGGDADTQYF	TGTGCCAGCAGCCGGACTAGCGGGGGTGACGCAGATACGCAGTATTTT
many	.	TRBV5-1	TRBJ2-2	CASSGNREGDGELFF	TGCGCCAGCAGCGGCAACAGGGAAGGGGACGGGGAGCTGTTTTTT
few	.	TRBV2	TRBJ2-7	CASRSRVAYEQYF	TGTGCCAGCAGGAGCAGGGTAGCCTACGAGCAGTACTTC
many	.	TRBV12-3/TRBV12-4	TRBJ2-6	CASSAAGPGANVLTF	TGTGCCAGCAGTGCCGCAGGCCCTGGGGCCAACGTCCTGACTTTC
many	TRBD2	TRBV9	TRBJ2-1	CASSVRPQTSYGESYNEQFF	TGTGCCAGCAGCGTAAGACCCCAGACTAGCTACGGGGAATCCTACAATGAGCAGTTCTTC
many	.	TRBV3-1	TRBJ1-3	CASSQDGAGFSGNTIYF	TGTGCCAGCAGCCAAGATGGTGCAGGGTTCTCTGGAAACACCATATATTTT
many	.	TRBV12-3/TRBV12-4	TRBJ1-2	CASTQQGLNYGYTF	TGTGCCAGCACCCAGCAGGGGCTCAACTATGGCTACACCTTC
many	TRBD2	TRBV6-5	TRBJ2-1	CASRLPGTSFFF	TGTGCCAGCAGGCTGCCCGGGACTAGCTTTTTCTTC
many	TRBD1	TRBV3-1	TRBJ1-2	CASSQVGQGSRGYTF	TGTGCCAGCAGCCAAGTTGGACAGGGCTCTCGAGGCTACACCTTC
many	.	TRBV9	TRBJ2-3	CASSVTSSVGDTQYF	TGTGCCAGCAGCGTCACTAGTTCGGTTGGAGATACGCAGTATTTT
many	.	TRBV7-8	TRBJ1-2	CASSNRQHGYTF	TGTGCCAGCAGCAATCGACAACATGGCTACACCTTC
many	TRBD2	TRBV28	TRBJ2-1	CASRGLAGRSEQFF	TGTGCCAGCAGAGGACTAGCGGGTCGTAGTGAGCAGTTCTTC
few	.	TRBV28	TRBJ2-5	CASSSPGGRTQYF	TGTGCCAGCAGTTCACCCGGGGGTCGGACCCAGTACTTC
many	.	TRBV20-1	TRBJ1-1	CSARAGGSMNTEAFF	TGCAGTGCTAGAGCGGGAGGGTCCATGAACACTGAAGCTTTCTTT
.	.	TRBV7-3	TRBJ1-6	CASSQNGRPPLNF	TGTGCCAGCAGCCAAAACGGGCGGCCACCCCTCAACTTT
many	.	TRBV7-8	TRBJ2-6	CASSPETEGPGANVLTF	TGTGCCAGCAGCCCCGAAACGGAGGGGCCTGGGGCCAACGTCCTGACTTTC
.	.	TRBV12-3/TRBV12-4	TRBJ1-5	CASSPSTLNQPQNF	TGTGCCAGCAGTCCTTCCACACTAAATCAGCCCCAGAATTTT
.	.	TRBV11-2	TRBJ2-5	CASSLVAETQYF	TGTGCCAGCAGCTTAGTGGCGGAGACCCAGTACTTC
many	TRBD2	TRBV7-9	TRBJ2-1	CASSLPASGNEQFF	TGTGCCAGCAGCTTACCGGCTAGCGGCAATGAGCAGTTCTTC
.	.	TRBV11-2	TRBJ2-3	CASSLRAGTSTDTQYF	TGTGCCAGCAGCTTGAGGGCGGGGACTAGCACAGATACGCAGTATTTT
many	.	TRBV12-3/TRBV12-4	TRBJ1-1	CASTVTGELNTEAFF	TGTGCCAGCACGGTGACAGGAGAACTGAACACTGAAGCTTTCTTT
many	TRBD2	TRBV7-3	TRBJ2-3	CASSPGGGSLADTQYF	TGTGCCAGCAGCCCCGGGGGGGGTAGTTTGGCAGATACGCAGTATTTT
many	.	TRBV6-5	TRBJ2-4	CASSYHPEGGGIQYF	TGTGCCAGCAGTTACCACCCCGAGGGGGGAGGCATTCAGTACTTC
many	.	TRBV5-1	TRBJ2-6	CASSLDRSSGANVLTF	TGCGCCAGCAGCTTGGACAGGTCTTCTGGGGCCAACGTCCTGACTTTC
many	.	TRBV20-1	TRBJ1-5	CSATEKNQPQHF	TGCAGTGCCACAGAGAAGAATCAGCCCCAGCATTTT
many	.	TRBV20-1	TRBJ1-4	CSARRLNNEKLFF	TGCAGTGCTAGACGCCTAAACAATGAAAAACTGTTTTTT
many	TRBD1	TRBV28	TRBJ2-3	CASSPDRAGDTQYF	TGTGCCAGCAGTCCTGACAGGGCGGGAGATACGCAGTATTTT
many	TRBD1	TRBV5-1	TRBJ1-1	CASPNRRPGTGDPNTEAFF	TGCGCCAGCCCGAATAGAAGACCCGGGACAGGCGACCCGAACACTGAAGCTTTCTTT
many	TRBD1	TRBV5-1	TRBJ2-1	CASSQGASEQFF	TGCGCCAGCAGCCAGGGGGCTAGTGAGCAGTTCTTC
many	.	TRBV4-1	TRBJ1-1	CASSQIPMNTEAFF	TGCGCCAGCAGCCAAATCCCGATGAACACTGAAGCTTTCTTT
many	.	TRBV5-1	TRBJ1-1	CASSLRQENTEAFF	TGCGCCAGCAGCTTGAGGCAGGAGAACACTGAAGCTTTCTTT
few	.	TRBV4-2	TRBJ1-2	CASSQGNHYGYTF	TGTGCCAGCAGCCAAGGAAACCACTATGGCTACACCTTC
few	.	TRBV11-3	TRBJ1-5	CASSPSRVGQPQNF	TGTGCCAGCAGCCCCTCCAGGGTTGGTCAGCCCCAGAATTTT
many	.	TRBV27	TRBJ1-1	CASSPQGGNRVAEAFF	TGTGCCAGCAGTCCTCAAGGGGGTAACAGGGTCGCTGAAGCTTTCTTT
.	.	TRBV21-1	TRBJ1-2	CARHRGRNYGYTF	TGTGCCAGGCACCGAGGACGGAACTATGGCTACACCTTC
many	.	TRBV20-1	TRBJ1-5	CSAIDRSNQPQHF	TGCAGTGCGATCGACAGGAGCAATCAGCCCCAGCATTTT
many	TRBD1	TRBV29-1	TRBJ2-7	CSAGTGTYEQYF	TGCAGCGCCGGGACAGGGACCTACGAGCAGTACTTC
many	TRBD2	TRBV10-3	TRBJ2-3	CAISPGREGSNTQYF	TGTGCCATCAGTCCAGGGCGGGAGGGCAGCAATACGCAGTATTTT
many	.	TRBV5-1	TRBJ2-3	CASNPGSSTDTQYF	TGCGCCAGCAACCCAGGCTCTAGCACAGATACGCAGTATTTT
many	.	TRBV18	TRBJ1-2	CASSPGRQFYGYTF	TGTGCCAGCTCACCGGGGCGCCAGTTCTATGGCTACACCTTC
.	.	TRBV21-1	TRBJ2-2	CASAFSTGELFF	TGTGCCAGCGCCTTTTCCACCGGGGAGCTGTTTTTT
many	TRBD1	TRBV5-1	TRBJ1-5	CASSAGQGNQPQHF	TGCGCCAGCAGCGCTGGACAGGGCAATCAGCCCCAGCATTTT
many	TRBD2	TRBV19	TRBJ2-2	CASSISAGGDRTGELFF	TGTGCCAGTAGTATTTCAGCGGGAGGTGATCGTACCGGGGAGCTGTTTTTT
many	.	TRBV21-1	TRBJ1-1	CASSKGTGGKLELTEAFF	TGTGCCAGCAGCAAGGGGACAGGGGGCAAGTTAGAGCTGACTGAAGCTTTCTTT
many	.	TRBV4-1	TRBJ1-1	CASSQTGLDTEAFF	TGCGCCAGCAGCCAAACAGGCCTAGACACTGAAGCTTTCTTT
many	.	TRBV5-1	TRBJ2-2	CASSFLVTGELFF	TGCGCCAGCAGCTTCCTAGTCACCGGGGAGCTGTTTTTT
many	.	TRBV20-1	TRBJ1-6	CSASVAYNSPLHF	TGCAGTGCTAGTGTGGCTTATAATTCACCCCTCCACTTT
many	.	TRBV6-6	TRBJ2-3	CASSSSPPTDTQYF	.
many	.	TRBV20-1	TRBJ1-3	CSARGDYRAGSGNTIYF	TGCAGTGCTAGAGGGGACTACAGGGCTGGCTCTGGAAACACCATATATTTT